This entry lists 14 T cell receptor beta chains sequenced from one sample in a study of blood T cell repertoires in COVID-19 (dated by TCRdb to 2018 to 2021). Libraries came from the immunoSEQ multiplex PCR assay. Imported from immuneACCESS, the table was reduced by TCRdb to in-frame sequences with V and J called. These copies leave out some clones; in studies compared against another copy, an unresolved V gene accounts for under half, and the cause of the remainder is not known. The table for this sample lists fewer than 250,000 clones; 86% of them were counted only once. 5.5% to 6.5% of the sample is taken by the ten largest. The specimen sequenced was peripheral blood. The receptors stem from a woman of 80 years or more with COVID-19, enrolled during active disease.

The V gene is TRBV28, the J gene TRBJ2-2; TRBD1 matches at 8 bases. The germline V gene has CDR1 MDHEN and CDR2 SYDVKM. The CDR3 totals 15 residues. The trim removed 4 bases at V and 5 bases at J, leaving 6 bases unmatched. Written as DNA, the CDR3 is TGTGCCAGCAGTTCCGGGACAGGCGTTACCGGGGAGCTGTTTTTT. Protein sequence: CASSSGTGVTGELFF.

This clone was recorded only once. V is TRBV4-1 and J is TRBJ2-2, with 9 bases fitting TRBD1. CDR3 length: 16 amino acids. The V gene's germline CDR1 is MGHRA and CDR2 YSYEKL. V gave up 3 bases and J gave up 7 bases; unmatched junction bases: 9. The CDR3 coding sequence is TGCGCCAGCAGCCAGGACGGACAGGGGACGAACGGGGAGCTGTTTTTT. The encoded protein is CASSQDGQGTNGELFF.

The genes are TRBV6-1 and TRBJ1-2; 9 nucleotides line up with TRBD1. The V gene's germline CDR1 is MNHNS and CDR2 SASEGT. Losses at the gene ends were 2 bases for V and 2 bases for J; bases not matched to a gene: 3. This CDR3 contains 15 residues. CDR3 nucleotides: TGTGCCAGCAGTGAACCGGGACAGGGAAACTATGGCTACACCTTC. Protein product: CASSEPGQGNYGYTF.

The rearrangement joins TRBV27 to TRBJ1-2; 7 nucleotides align to TRBD1. The CDR3 sequence is 14 residues long. With 6 bases clipped from V and 0 bases from J, the junction kept 4 bases outside the gene matches. CDR1 and CDR2 (germline): MNHEY, SMNVEV (reference sequence). The CDR3 region is CASSPQGPNYGYTF. As DNA, the CDR3 is TGTGCCAGCAGCCCACAGGGGCCTAACTATGGCTACACCTTC.

The rearrangement uses TRBV7-2 and TRBJ1-1; D remains unclear. The germline gives CDR1 SGHTA, CDR2 FQGNSA. The CDR3 extends over 14 amino acids. The germline V and J ends were trimmed by 1 base and 0 bases, with 6 bases remaining between them. CDR3 in DNA: TGTGCCAGCAGCTTAGATGCGCTGAACACTGAAGCTTTCTTT. Amino acid sequence: CASSLDALNTEAFF.

This sequence joins TRBV5-1 and TRBJ2-1, with TRBD1 matching 10 bases. CDR3 length: 14 residues. V lost 3 bases, J lost 6 bases, and 3 bases stayed unmatched. The germline V gene encodes CDR1 SGHRS and CDR2 YFSETQ. In DNA form, the CDR3 reads TGCGCCAGCAGCTCGGGACAGGGGAGCAATGAGCAGTTCTTC. Residues: CASSSGQGSNEQFF.

This chain joins TRBV6-1 and TRBJ1-2; D call uncertain. V lost 3 bases and J lost 0, with 8 bases in between. Germline assignment: CDR1 MNHNS and CDR2 SASEGT. The CDR3 consists of 14 residues. CDR3 nucleotides: TGTGCCAGCAGTGACGGGGTATCTAACTATGGCTACACCTTC. Translated, it gives CASSDGVSNYGYTF.

The chain links TRBV28 to TRBJ1-4; D remains unclear. V was pared by 5 bases and J by 4 bases, with 8 bases between. CDR3 size: 13 residues. Germline V gene sequence: CDR1 MDHEN, CDR2 SYDVKM. The CDR3 coding sequence is TGTGCCAGCAGTATGCGGAATAATGAAAAACTGTTTTTT. Translation: CASSMRNNEKLFF.

The chain uses TRBV20-1 and TRBJ2-2, with D tentatively TRBD2 (5 bases). The CDR3 length is 11 residues. The V gene's germline CDR1 is DFQATT and CDR2 SNEGSKA (reference sequence). The ends were cut back, 6 bases at V and 6 bases at J, with 8 bases in the middle. CDR3 sequence: CSARTPGELFF. CDR3 sequence (DNA): TGCAGTGCCCGGACTCCCGGGGAGCTGTTTTTT.

CDR3 residues: CAISDGQGANYGYTF. CDR3 DNA: TGTGCCATCAGTGACGGACAGGGGGCTAACTATGGCTACACCTTC. The chain is built from TRBV10-3 and TRBJ1-2; 10 nucleotides align to TRBD1. Trimming cost V 3 bases and J 0 bases; bases outside gene matches: 1. Germline values: CDR1 ENHRY, CDR2 SYGVKD. The CDR3 is 15 residues long.

The chain uses TRBV28 and TRBJ2-5, with 7 bases matching TRBD1. CDR1 MDHEN and CDR2 SYDVKM come from the germline V gene. This CDR3 has 14 amino acids. J gave up 3 bases and V 4 bases, and 5 bases lay outside the gene matches. DNA of the CDR3: TGTGCCAGCAGTTCCCGTGGGACAGAAGAGACCCAGTACTTC. Protein: CASSSRGTEETQYF. The full variable domain, with the rest looked up from reference TRBV28 and TRBJ2-5, is DVKVTQSSRYLVKRTGEKVFLECVQDMDHENMFWYRQDPGLGLRLIYFSYDVKMKEKGDIPEGYSVSREKKERFSLILESASTNQTSMYLCASSSRGTEETQYFGPGTRLLVL.

This chain uses TRBV4-2 with TRBJ2-2; perhaps TRBD2 as D (6 bases). Trimming pared 4 bases from V and 7 bases from J, leaving 13 bases between. This CDR3 is built from 14 residues. Germline V lookup: CDR1 LGHNA, CDR2 YNFKEQ. CDR3 DNA: TGTGCCAGCAGCCCCAGACTAGTGATCGGGGAGCTGTTTTTT. This translates into CASSPRLVIGELFF.

V and J are TRBV18 and TRBJ1-2; 9 bases match TRBD1. V shed 4 bases and J 8 bases; nucleotides not matched to a gene: 8. The CDR3 is made up of 14 amino acids. Germline V gene sequence: CDR1 KGHSH, CDR2 LQKENI. The CDR3 region has the DNA TGTGCCAGCTCACAGGGACAGGGCCCAGCCGGCTACACCTTC. It yields the protein CASSQGQGPAGYTF.

Only one count was recorded for this clone. This sequence joins TRBV11-1 and TRBJ1-6, with unresolved D. Germline CDR1 and CDR2: SGHAT and FQDESV (reference sequence). V gave up 4 bases and J gave up 10 bases, with 11 bases separating them. The CDR3 runs 13 residues. CDR3 in DNA: TGTGCCAGCAGCTCGGGGAGCGGATCACCCCTCCACTTT. As protein: CASSSGSGSPLHF.